This is a list of T cell receptor beta chains from one sample in a study of post-analysis software for immune sequencing data. TCRdb analysed the PCR reads with MiXCR anew, one entry per CDR3 protein. The sample lists 750,000 to 950,000 distinct CDR3 sequences, roughly 50% occurring once. The sample was blood. These receptors came from a girl aged 10 to 17 with multiple sclerosis. Both conserved end residues are part of each CDR3. Fields, in order: D gene, clone size, V gene, J gene, CDR3 DNA, CDR3 protein. D genes are given only for firm matches. Part of the rows lack a size; the others show once, few, many or a class for expanded clones.

d_call: .; clone_size: few; v_call: TRBV12-3/TRBV12-4; j_call: TRBJ1-2; cdr3_nt: TGTGCCAGCAGTCCTTGCACCTTC; cdr3_aa: CASSPCTF
d_call: .; clone_size: .; v_call: TRBV29-1; j_call: TRBJ2-3; cdr3_nt: TGCAGCGTTGAAGACCCCGGGTATAGCACAGATACGCAGTATTTT; cdr3_aa: CSVEDPGYSTDTQYF
d_call: TRBD2; clone_size: few; v_call: TRBV15; j_call: TRBJ2-1; cdr3_nt: TGTGCCACCAGCTCGGGACTAGCTTCCTACAATGAGCAGTTCTTC; cdr3_aa: CATSSGLASYNEQFF
d_call: .; clone_size: .; v_call: TRBV7-9; j_call: TRBJ2-3; cdr3_nt: TGTGCCAGCAGCTTGTTGGGTGGGTCAGATACGCAGTATTTT; cdr3_aa: CASSLLGGSDTQYF
d_call: .; clone_size: few; v_call: TRBV6-2/TRBV6-3; j_call: TRBJ1-5; cdr3_nt: TGTGCCAGCAGTCGTACAAGCAATCAGCCCCAGCATTTT; cdr3_aa: CASSRTSNQPQHF
d_call: .; clone_size: .; v_call: TRBV3-1; j_call: TRBJ2-7; cdr3_nt: TGTGCCAGCAGCAGTACAGGGTTGGCGGGGAGCGAGCAGTACTTC; cdr3_aa: CASSSTGLAGSEQYF
d_call: TRBD1; clone_size: .; v_call: TRBV7-6; j_call: TRBJ1-1; cdr3_nt: TGTGCCACCGCGACAGGGGAGGTCACTGAAGCTTTCTTT; cdr3_aa: CATATGEVTEAFF
d_call: .; clone_size: .; v_call: TRBV7-2; j_call: TRBJ2-7; cdr3_nt: TGTGCCAGCAGCTTAGAAGGCCCCAAAAGGCCCTACGAGCAGTACTTC; cdr3_aa: CASSLEGPKRPYEQYF
d_call: .; clone_size: once; v_call: TRBV28; j_call: TRBJ1-2; cdr3_nt: TGTGCCAGCAGCACCACCCGGCAGGGCGGGGGCTACACCTTC; cdr3_aa: CASSTTRQGGGYTF
d_call: TRBD2; clone_size: .; v_call: TRBV12-3/TRBV12-4; j_call: TRBJ2-1; cdr3_nt: TGTGCCAGCAGTCTAGCGGGCCCGACCTACAATGAGCAGTTCTTC; cdr3_aa: CASSLAGPTYNEQFF
d_call: .; clone_size: .; v_call: TRBV5-5; j_call: TRBJ1-2; cdr3_nt: TGTGCCAGCAGCCCGCCTGGGAGAAGGACCTATGGCTACACCTTC; cdr3_aa: CASSPPGRRTYGYTF
d_call: .; clone_size: .; v_call: TRBV12-5; j_call: TRBJ2-7; cdr3_nt: TGTGCTAGTGGTTTGGTCCCTTACGAGCAGTACTTC; cdr3_aa: CASGLVPYEQYF
d_call: .; clone_size: .; v_call: TRBV5-1; j_call: TRBJ2-5; cdr3_nt: TGCGCCAGCAGCTACTATCGGGAGCAGGAGACCCAGTACTTC; cdr3_aa: CASSYYREQETQYF
d_call: TRBD1; clone_size: .; v_call: TRBV6-5; j_call: TRBJ2-7; cdr3_nt: TGTGCCAGCAGTTTATCCGGGACAGGGGAATACGAGCAGTACTTC; cdr3_aa: CASSLSGTGEYEQYF
d_call: TRBD1; clone_size: few; v_call: TRBV6-5; j_call: TRBJ2-6; cdr3_nt: TGTGCCAGCAGTCCTTTACAGGGGTCTGGGGCCAACGTCCTGACTTTC; cdr3_aa: CASSPLQGSGANVLTF
d_call: .; clone_size: .; v_call: TRBV5-1; j_call: TRBJ2-6; cdr3_nt: TGCGCCAGCAGCTTGACCAGGGGCGGTGGGGCCAACGTCCTGACTTTC; cdr3_aa: CASSLTRGGGANVLTF
d_call: TRBD1; clone_size: few; v_call: TRBV20-1; j_call: TRBJ2-7; cdr3_nt: TGCAGTGCTATCCGGGACAGGGCATCCTACGAGCAGTACTTC; cdr3_aa: CSAIRDRASYEQYF